This T cell receptor (beta chain) was obtained from a study of T cell repertoires in cytomegalovirus infection. Across the whole study: Matching HLA type, along with CMV infection, was indicated by public TCR beta signatures. Study conclusions and caveats: Dominating the ex vivo response were HLA-C-restricted CMV-specific TCR beta clonotypes. The cumulative frequency of public TCR beta families identified carriers of CMV plus the relevant HLA.

This clonotype occurred a few times. The antigen remains undetermined. MiXCR, run by TCRdb on the reads, gives a single entry per CDR3 protein. This repertoire shows 200,000 to 300,000 distinct CDR3 sequences, approximately 13% found once; its top ten account for approximately 1.6%. Sequenced material: PBMCs. The clonotype originates from a human donor in good health (CMV status not recorded). Some clones in this sample may be carry-over from other donors' samples.

DNA for the CDR3: TGTGCCAGCAGTTCCGTTGGCGCTACCGGGGAGCTGTTTTTT. Translating gives CASSSVGATGELFF. This chain uses TRBV6-2 or TRBV6-3 with TRBJ2-2; no definite D call. Germline assignment: CDR1 MNHEY and CDR2 SVGEGT. V was trimmed by 4 bases and J by 5 bases, leaving 11 bases between them. This CDR3 has 14 amino acids.